Listed below are T cell receptor beta chains from one sample, sequenced in a study of cytomegalovirus exposure and HLA in healthy donors. TCRdb's copy holds only in-frame clones and misses some; the assay was immunoSEQ multiplex PCR. Of some 120,000 clones in the sample, over 75% were seen once. Sequences were obtained from PBMCs. These receptors were collected from a young woman in good health and CMV-seronegative. The CDR3 runs from the conserved cysteine through the conserved F or W. The D gene is left open where the match is weak.

j_call | d_call | v_call | cdr3_aa | cdr3_nt
TRBJ2-6 | - | TRBV27 | CASSSLSGANVLTF | TGTGCCAGCAGTTCCCTCTCTGGGGCCAACGTCCTGACTTTC
TRBJ1-1 | - | TRBV30 | CAWSPLAGEREAFF | TGTGCCTGGAGTCCATTGGCGGGAGAACGCGAAGCTTTCTTT
TRBJ1-1 | - | TRBV30 | CAWSWGRMNTEAFF | TGTGCCTGGAGCTGGGGGCGCATGAACACTGAAGCTTTCTTT
TRBJ1-6 | - | TRBV19 | CASSMGGINSPLHF | TGTGCCAGTAGTATGGGGGGGATCAATTCACCCCTCCACTTT
TRBJ2-1 | TRBD1 | TRBV11-3 | CASSLAGGNEQFF | TGTGCCAGCAGCTTGGCAGGGGGCAATGAGCAGTTCTTC
TRBJ1-6 | TRBD1 | TRBV9 | CASSADRVANSPLHF | TGTGCCAGCAGCGCCGACAGGGTTGCAAATTCACCCCTCCACTTT
TRBJ2-7 | - | TRBV6-1 | CASRAGGLYEQYF | TGTGCCAGCAGGGCAGGGGGGTTATACGAGCAGTACTTC
TRBJ1-1 | - | TRBV5-1 | CASSFANSNTEAFF | TGCGCCAGCAGCTTTGCGAACAGCAACACTGAAGCTTTCTTT
TRBJ2-7 | - | TRBV7-6 | CASSLGLAYEQYF | TGTGCCAGCAGCTTAGGCCTAGCCTACGAGCAGTACTTC
TRBJ1-3 | - | TRBV7-2 | CAGGAPGNTIYF | TGTGCCGGGGGGGCGCCGGGAAACACCATATATTTT
TRBJ1-1 | - | TRBV7-2 | CASSLGGKDPEAFF | TGTGCCAGCAGCTTAGGAGGGAAGGACCCTGAAGCTTTCTTT
TRBJ2-2 | TRBD1 | TRBV7-7 | CASSLVGTGSTGELFF | TGTGCTAGCAGCTTAGTAGGGACAGGGAGCACCGGGGAGCTGTTTTTT
TRBJ1-1 | - | TRBV5-1 | CASSLSRAGADTEAFF | TGCGCCAGCAGCTTGTCTAGGGCAGGGGCTGACACTGAAGCTTTCTTT